One sample yielded the 5 T cell receptor beta chains listed below, sequenced in a study of T cell responses to AZD1222 COVID-19 vaccine. The protocol was immunoSEQ multiplex PCR, while the TCRdb copy is restricted to in-frame clones and leaves out a portion. The top ten clones hold approximately 2% of a sample with some 150,000 clones, about 92% of them seen once. The sequenced sample was peripheral blood, obtained on day 0 of AZD1222 vaccination. Source of these receptors: an adult in good health.

CDR3 nucleotides: TGTGCCAGCAGCGTATCCACAGGGGAAGAAAAACTGTTTTTT. Amino acids: CASSVSTGEEKLFF. The V call is TRBV9, the J call TRBJ1-4, with TRBD1 matching over 7 bases. The CDR3 has 14 residues. Germline V gene data show CDR1 as SGDLS and CDR2 as YYNGEE. Germline trimming cut 1 base from V and 8 bases from J; bases unmatched to any gene: 5. Full variable domain (missing parts from reference TRBV9 and TRBJ1-4): DSGVTQTPKHLITATGQRVTLRCSPRSGDLSVYWYQQSLDQGLQFLIQYYNGEERAKGNILERFSAQQFPDLHSELNLSSLELGDSALYFCASSVSTGEEKLFFGSGTQLSVL.

The rearrangement uses TRBV12-3 or TRBV12-4 and TRBJ1-2, with D perhaps matching TRBD1 (5 bases). V dropped 7 bases and J dropped 8 bases, with 17 bases sitting between them. The CDR3 length is 13 residues. The CDR3 region is CASTLRGESGYTF. As DNA, the CDR3 is TGTGCCAGCACCTTGAGGGGAGAAAGCGGCTACACCTTC.

The chain uses TRBV6-5 and TRBJ2-3, with 12 bases matching TRBD2. Germline assignment: CDR1 MNHEY and CDR2 SVGAGI. V was pared by 6 bases and J by 7 bases, with 8 bases of the junction left unmatched. The CDR3 has 15 residues. The CDR3 loop is CASRTSGGPGYTQYF. The CDR3 DNA is TGTGCCAGCAGGACTAGCGGGGGCCCGGGGTATACGCAGTATTTT.

This clone has just a few counts. The chain couples TRBV3-1 (or the pseudogene TRBV3-2) to TRBJ2-7; no clear D gene. Germline V gene lookup returns CDR1 LGHDT and CDR2 YNNKEL (reference sequence). The CDR3 length is 19 residues. The germline V and J ends were trimmed by 0 bases and 0 bases, with 21 bases remaining between them. CDR3 protein: CASSQDNPNPRLLSYEQYF. The CDR3 bases are TGTGCCAGCAGCCAAGATAATCCTAATCCGCGACTCCTCTCCTACGAGCAGTACTTC.

This clone was found once. The chain employs TRBV27 and TRBJ2-5; D is tentatively TRBD1 or TRBD2 (5 bases each). This CDR3 is 15 amino acids long. V lost 6 bases and J 1 base, leaving 15 bases between the germline ends. From germline, CDR1 is MNHEY and CDR2 SMNVEV (reference sequence). This chain's CDR3 is CASSSFRGTQETQYF. The CDR3 nucleotides read TGTGCCAGCAGCTCCTTCCGAGGGACCCAAGAGACCCAGTACTTC.